These 5 T cell receptor beta chains share one sample of origin, sequenced in a study of CD8+ T cells in alopecia areata. Extraction and reverse transcription of RNA yielded cDNA as the sequencing template. Produced via immunoSEQ multiplex PCR; TCRdb's table is partial and in-frame only. The sample yields more than 95,000 clones, around 50% seen once. Sample: CD4+ T cells sorted from blood. These receptors originate from a human donor in good health.

The chain recombines TRBV20-1 with TRBJ1-1; 8 bases line up with TRBD1. The CDR3 length is 11 residues. Germline-derived CDR1 and CDR2 are DFQATT and SNEGSKA (reference sequence). Here the CDR3 DNA reads TGCAGCTTTGCAGGGGGCCCTGAAGCTTTCTTT. This encodes CSFAGGPEAFF.

The V gene is TRBV27, the J gene TRBJ1-1; 9 bases map to TRBD1. CDR3 length: 16 amino acids. In germline, CDR1 is MNHEY, CDR2 SMNVEV (reference sequence). J was trimmed by 9 bases and V by 3 bases; bases with no gene match: 14. Here the CDR3 DNA reads TGTGCCAGCAGTTTGTACCTCGGACAGGGGCCTGGGAAAGCTTTCTTT. Its protein is CASSLYLGQGPGKAFF.

This rearrangement joins TRBV9 to TRBJ1-6; tentative D call: TRBD1 (5 bases). Germline CDR1 is SGDLS and CDR2 is YYNGEE. CDR3 length equals 14 residues. Trimming took off 0 bases at V and 6 bases at J, with 7 bases between the two ends. The CDR3 DNA reads TGTGCCAGCAGCGTAGCAGGGTTTAATTCACCCCTCCACTTT. Translated: CASSVAGFNSPLHF.

DNA for the CDR3: TGTGCCAGCAGCTCTGGACAGTCCTACGAGCAGTACTTC. It specifies CASSSGQSYEQYF. This rearrangement joins TRBV5-6 to TRBJ2-5; possible D gene TRBD1, 6 bases. The tail of the sequence fits TRBJ2-7 better, so the J call may be wrong. CDR3 length: 13 residues. Looked up from germline, CDR1 is SGHDT and CDR2 is YYEEEE.

This clone appeared a few times. This sequence joins TRBV29-1 and TRBJ1-1, with D possibly being TRBD1 (6 bases). CDR3 length: 10 amino acids. V lost 7 bases to trimming and J lost 7 bases, with 10 bases between them. The germline V gene has CDR1 SQVTM and CDR2 ANQGSEA. The CDR3 nucleotides read TGCAGCGCCTGGACAGTTGAAGCTTTCTTT. It codes for CSAWTVEAFF.